This T cell receptor (beta chain) originates from a study of blood T cell repertoires in COVID-19. The overall study: Material from acute and convalescent COVID-19 was sourced from the United States, Italy and Spain. Nucleic acid was either cDNA or gDNA, and it came from T cells, B-cell-depleted T cells, or PBMCs.

The V segment lost 3 bases and the J segment 6 bases; nucleotides outside the gene matches: 6. Germline CDR1 reads GTSNPN; CDR2 reads SVGIG (reference sequence). This CDR3 region has 14 residues. The table lists this clone with a few counts. Original methodology: Using reference gene primer amplification, nucleated cell counts were estimated. Sequencing was performed with immunoSEQ multiplex PCR; in TCRdb, only in-frame clones are kept and a portion is missing. V, J and clone size reflect that table, while D and trimming were determined from the DNA. The data contain over 150,000 clones, roughly 72% of them singletons.

This chain connects TRBV30 to TRBJ2-1, with TRBD2 matching 9 bases. The sequence came from a woman aged 80 or over with acute or convalescent COVID-19. Sequenced sample: peripheral blood. The CDR3 nucleotides read TGTGCCTGGAGAGATAGCGGGAGATTCAATGAGCAGTTCTTC. As protein: CAWRDSGRFNEQFF.